This entry features one TCR beta chain sequence. Antigen: not known. This sample was taken from a study of PD-1 blockade in mismatch repair-deficient tumors. Sequencing used immunoSEQ multiplex PCR; TCRdb keeps in-frame clones, though not all of them. Seen here are about a thousand clones, around 80% observed once, and the top ten hold roughly 12%. Study conclusions and caveats: Tumor-resident clones, often undetectable pretreatment in blood, expanded then contracted after pembrolizumab.

Documented time point: archival surgical resection tumor tissue. Germline V gene data show CDR1 as SNHLY and CDR2 as FYNNEI. V was cut by 4 bases and J by 3 bases, with 13 bases left in between. The CDR3 is 15 residues long. This sequence originates from an adult with mismatch repair-deficient cancer. V usage is TRBV2 and J usage is TRBJ2-4; D perhaps matches TRBD2 (6 bases). The sequences come from primary tumor tissue, collected from a patient treated with pembrolizumab. This chain's CDR3 is CASSGQGGDKNIQYF. CDR3 bases: TGTGCCAGCAGTGGGCAGGGAGGCGACAAAAACATTCAGTACTTC. The full variable domain, rest sourced from reference TRBV2 and TRBJ2-4, is EPEVTQTPSHQVTQMGQEVILRCVPISNHLYFYWYRQILGQKVEFLVSFYNNEISEKSEIFDDQFSVERPDGSNFTLKIRSTKLEDSAMYFCASSGQGGDKNIQYFGAGTRLSVL.